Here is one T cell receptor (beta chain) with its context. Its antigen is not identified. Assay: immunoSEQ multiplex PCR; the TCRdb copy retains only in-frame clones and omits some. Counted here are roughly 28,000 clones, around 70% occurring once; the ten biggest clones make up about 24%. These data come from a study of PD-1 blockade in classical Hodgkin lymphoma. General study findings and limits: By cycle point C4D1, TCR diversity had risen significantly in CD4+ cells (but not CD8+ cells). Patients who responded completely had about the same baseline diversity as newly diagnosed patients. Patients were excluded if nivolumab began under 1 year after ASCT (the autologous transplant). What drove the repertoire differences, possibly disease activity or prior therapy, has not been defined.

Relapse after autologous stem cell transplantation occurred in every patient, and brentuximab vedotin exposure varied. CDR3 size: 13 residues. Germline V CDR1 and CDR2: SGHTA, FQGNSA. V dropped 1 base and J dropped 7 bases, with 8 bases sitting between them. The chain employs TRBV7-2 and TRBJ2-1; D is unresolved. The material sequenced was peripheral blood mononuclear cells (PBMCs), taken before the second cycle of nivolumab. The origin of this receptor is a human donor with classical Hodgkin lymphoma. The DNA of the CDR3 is TGTGCCAGCAGCTTAGTATGGAGTAATGAGCAGTTCTTC. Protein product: CASSLVWSNEQFF. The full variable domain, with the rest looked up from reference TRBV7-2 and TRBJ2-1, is GAGVSQSPSNKVTEKGKDVELRCDPISGHTALYWYRQSLGQGLEFLIYFQGNSAPDKSGLPSDRFSAERTGGSVSTLTIQRTQQEDSAVYLCASSLVWSNEQFFGPGTRLTVL.